A single sample is the source of the 7 T cell receptor beta chains below, sequenced in a study of blood T cells in healthy people across ages. Primers used in a second PCR of about 7 to 12 cycles were a sample-barcoded 5' primer and a J-beta primer mix. TCRdb passed the 5' RACE reads through MiXCR, listing each CDR3 protein once. Seen here are about 1.6 million distinct CDR3 sequences, 30% to 35% observed once, and the top ten hold over 9%. The sequenced sample consisted of blood. These receptors originate from a woman in her 30s in good health.

V and J are TRBV5-1 and TRBJ2-3; TRBD2 aligns across 10 bases. The V gene end was trimmed by 0 bases and the J gene end by 0 bases; junction bases not matched to a gene: 10. This CDR3 region has 19 residues. CDR1 is SGHRS and CDR2 is YFSETQ in the germline V gene. The CDR3 DNA follows: TGCGCCAGCAGCTTGGCGCCGGGACTAGCGCTCTCTAGCACAGATACGCAGTATTTT. This codes for CASSLAPGLALSSTDTQYF.

This clonotype has more than one count but fewer than ten. The J gene is TRBJ2-1, the V gene TRBV10-3, with TRBD1 identical over 8 bases. There are 14 residues in the CDR3. Germline V CDR1 and CDR2: ENHRY, SYGVKD. With V trimmed by 11 bases and J by 5 bases, 11 bases remained unmatched. CDR3 nucleotide sequence: TGTGCCGCAGGGAACAGGGGGATCAACAATGAGCAGTTCTTC. Protein product: CAAGNRGINNEQFF.

The chain combines TRBV5-1 with TRBJ2-3; maybe TRBD1 (6 bases). The germline V gene encodes CDR1 SGHRS and CDR2 YFSETQ. The V end was cut by 0 bases, the J end by 1 base, with 9 bases between. This CDR3 is built from 15 residues. In DNA, the CDR3 is TGCGCCAGCAGCTTGGAGGACAGCCGCACAGATACGCAGTATTTT. Residues: CASSLEDSRTDTQYF.

The gene calls are TRBV7-9 and TRBJ1-1; D unclear. V dropped 2 bases and J dropped 0 bases, with 10 bases sitting between them. CDR3 length equals 15 residues. The germline V gene has CDR1 SEHNR and CDR2 FQNEAQ (reference sequence). Here the CDR3 DNA reads TGTGCCAGCAGCTTAAGAGGGTCGATGAACACTGAAGCTTTCTTT. It yields the protein CASSLRGSMNTEAFF.

CDR3 nucleotide sequence: TGTGCCAGCAGCCTCACTGATGGGAGCAGCGCCCACGAGCAGTACTTC. Translating it yields CASSLTDGSSAHEQYF. The chain links TRBV27 to TRBJ2-7; D possibly corresponds to TRBD2 (5 bases). This CDR3 has 16 amino acids. V dropped 6 bases and J dropped 5 bases, with 23 bases sitting between them. Germline lookup yields CDR1 MNHEY and CDR2 SMNVEV (reference sequence).

This clonotype was found many times. V and J are TRBV5-1 and TRBJ2-1, with D perhaps TRBD1 or TRBD2 (6 bases each). Per the germline V gene, CDR1 is SGHRS and CDR2 is YFSETQ. Between the trimmed V and J ends, which lost 1 base and 0 bases, there was a span of 11 bases. The CDR3 is 16 amino acids. CDR3 loop: CASSLRGGSSYNEQFF. DNA for the CDR3: TGCGCCAGCAGCTTGAGAGGGGGGAGCTCCTACAATGAGCAGTTCTTC.

Remarks on this clonotype: Compared with germline, one end of the junction differs, possibly owing to a read error. V gene TRBV5-1 combines with J gene TRBJ2-5; 8 bases align to TRBD1. The J call may be wrong; the DNA end is better matched by TRBJ2-7. This CDR3 contains 15 residues. Germline V gene lookup returns CDR1 SGHRS and CDR2 YFSETQ. CDR3 amino acids: CANSFLDRVPYEQYF. CDR3 in DNA: TGCGCCAACAGCTTTTTGGACAGGGTCCCCTACGAGCAGTACTTC.